The rows below give T cell receptor beta chains drawn from one sample of a study of the immune and genomic landscape of osteosarcoma. Profiled with immunoSEQ multiplex PCR; TCRdb holds only in-frame clones, not every one. The data show roughly 5,000 clones, roughly 78% seen once. Sequencing was carried out using osteosarcoma tumor tissue from the femur. These TCRs come from a human donor with osteosarcoma. Each CDR3 is given with its conserved first and last residue. A D gene is named only where the DNA matches it firmly. Size is omitted from some rows. Given values are once, few, many or a class for expanded clones.

v_gene,abundance,d_gene,j_gene,CDR3aa,CDR3nt
TRBV5-1,.,.,TRBJ1-4,CASSLTGSATNEKLFF,TGCGCCAGCAGCCTAACAGGGTCTGCAACTAATGAAAAACTGTTTTTT
TRBV30,.,.,TRBJ2-1,CAWGEGYSSYNEQFF,TGTGCCTGGGGTGAGGGCTATAGCTCCTACAATGAGCAGTTCTTC
TRBV13,.,.,TRBJ2-1,CASSFSQSEQFF,TGTGCCAGCAGCTTTAGTCAGTCTGAGCAGTTCTTC
TRBV4-1,.,TRBD2,TRBJ2-1,CASSQDRSSGSTPHSEQFF,TGCGCCAGCAGCCAAGACCGTTCGAGCGGGAGCACACCACATTCCGAGCAGTTCTTC
TRBV15,.,TRBD1,TRBJ2-3,CATSDRQGYSTDTQYF,TGTGCCACCAGCGACCGACAGGGTTATAGCACAGATACGCAGTATTTT
TRBV30,.,TRBD1,TRBJ1-2,CARRDRGRHGYTF,TGTGCCCGCAGGGACAGGGGTCGGCATGGCTACACCTTC
TRBV14,few,TRBD1,TRBJ1-2,CASSQATDRGNGYTF,TGTGCCAGCAGCCAAGCTACAGACAGGGGAAACGGCTACACCTTC
TRBV6-6,few,.,TRBJ1-1,CASNPGGGGTEAFF,TGTGCCAGCAACCCCGGTGGGGGGGGGACTGAAGCTTTCTTT
TRBV18,.,.,TRBJ1-2,CASSMDNYGYTF,TGTGCCAGCTCGATGGACAACTATGGCTACACCTTC
TRBV28,.,.,TRBJ1-1,CASSTPGQTGVRSEAFF,TGTGCCAGCAGTACTCCAGGACAGACCGGAGTTAGGAGTGAAGCTTTCTTT
TRBV7-9,.,.,TRBJ2-2,CATLGGGYVGELFF,TGTGCCACCCTTGGTGGGGGCTACGTCGGGGAGCTGTTTTTT
TRBV6-5,.,TRBD2,TRBJ2-1,CASTDSGSFYNEQFF,TGTGCCAGCACCGATAGCGGGAGTTTCTACAATGAGCAGTTCTTC
TRBV7-2,once,TRBD2,TRBJ2-7,CASSPRGGRFNEQYF,TGTGCCAGCAGCCCACGTGGCGGGAGGTTCAACGAGCAGTACTTC
TRBV9,.,TRBD2,TRBJ2-7,CASSVSSGREQYF,TGTGCCAGCAGCGTATCTAGCGGGCGTGAGCAGTACTTC
TRBV28,few,.,TRBJ2-6,CASSLAGFSGANVLTF,TGTGCCAGCAGTCTGGCGGGTTTCTCTGGGGCCAACGTCCTGACTTTC
TRBV2,few,TRBD2,TRBJ2-1,CASSEAPSGSSYNEQFF,TGTGCCAGCAGTGAAGCGCCTAGCGGGAGCTCCTACAATGAGCAGTTCTTC